These 27 T cell receptor beta chains were sequenced from one sample in a study of T cells in Graves' hyperthyroidism and ophthalmopathy. Regions amplified from RNA transcripts were the TCR beta CDR3 regions. The TCR CDR3 first-round RT-PCR relied on the HTBI primer set. MiXCR, run by TCRdb on the multiplex PCR reads, gives a single entry per CDR3 protein. The table lists approximately 610,000 distinct CDR3 sequences, roughly 14% of them singletons, with 4.3% in the top ten. The sequenced sample consisted of blood. The receptors were sampled from a woman aged 40 to 49 with Graves' ophthalmopathy.

This clonotype was observed many times. In DNA form, the CDR3 reads TGTGCCAGCAGCTACGACTGGGGTCCATCCCGCTACGAGCAGTACTTC. As protein: CASSYDWGPSRYEQYF. The chain couples TRBV7-8 to TRBJ2-7; D call uncertain. Germline-derived CDR1 and CDR2 are SGHVS and FQNEAQ. Trimming left V 4 bases short and J 3 bases short, with 19 bases between. The CDR3 consists of 16 residues. Full variable domain (rest looked up from reference TRBV7-8 and TRBJ2-7): GAGVSQSPRYKVAKRGQDVALRCDPISGHVSLFWYQQALGQGPEFLTYFQNEAQLDKSGLPSDRFFAERPEGSVSTLKIQRTQQEDSAVYLCASSYDWGPSRYEQYFGPGTRLTVT.

This clonotype was counted at least ten times. The rearrangement joins TRBV29-1 to TRBJ2-5; TRBD2 matches 7 bases. The CDR3 sequence is 15 residues long. Germline assignment: CDR1 SQVTM and CDR2 ANQGSEA. With V trimmed by 2 bases and J by 2 bases, 8 bases remained unmatched. The CDR3 DNA reads as TGCAGCGTTGAACGGTCTAGCGGAGTACAAGAGACCCAGTACTTC. Translated, it gives CSVERSSGVQETQYF.

This clonotype was counted between two and nine times. This chain joins TRBV30 and TRBJ2-2; maybe TRBD1 (6 bases). Germline CDR1 reads GTSNPN; CDR2 reads SVGIG (reference sequence). Trimming cost V 3 bases and J 4 bases, with 12 bases left between them. This CDR3 spans 14 amino acids. Here the CDR3 reads CAWSVHRATGELFF. CDR3 nucleotides: TGTGCCTGGAGCGTTCACAGGGCCACCGGGGAGCTGTTTTTT.

This clonotype was counted at least ten times. The rearrangement joins TRBV6-2 or TRBV6-3 to TRBJ2-7, with TRBD1 identical over 7 bases. The CDR3 contains 13 residues. V lost 7 bases and J lost 6; bases outside the gene matches: 9. Germline CDR1 is MNHEY and CDR2 is SVGEGT. The CDR3 region is CASTWTGEGEQYF. The CDR3, as DNA: TGTGCCAGCACCTGGACAGGAGAGGGCGAGCAGTACTTC.

This clonotype has ten or more counts. The chain combines TRBV7-9 with TRBJ2-5; D is unresolved. Germline-derived CDR1 and CDR2 are SEHNR and FQNEAQ (reference sequence). The V end lost 8 bases, the J end lost 4 bases, and 5 bases lay between the germline ends. This CDR3 spans 10 amino acids. DNA for the CDR3: TGTGCCAGCGAATTAGAGACCCAGTACTTC. Amino acids: CASELETQYF. The full variable domain, its missing parts supplied by reference TRBV7-9 and TRBJ2-5, is DTGVSQNPRHKITKRGQNVTFRCDPISEHNRLYWYRQTLGQGPEFLTYFQNEAQLEKSRLLSDRFSAERPKGSFSTLEIQRTEQGDSAMYLCASELETQYFGPGTRLLVL.

This clonotype was seen a handful of times. The rearrangement joins TRBV20-1 to TRBJ2-4; D may be TRBD1 (8 bases). Germline values: CDR1 DFQATT, CDR2 SNEGSKA (reference sequence). V lost 0 bases and J 1 base, leaving 25 bases between the germline ends. The CDR3 contains 20 residues. CDR3 loop: CSARDVVGQGGGAAKNIQYF. In nucleotides, the CDR3 is TGCAGTGCTAGAGATGTCGTCGGACAGGGTGGGGGGGCGGCCAAAAACATTCAGTACTTC.

The rearrangement links TRBV29-1 to TRBJ1-2; TRBD1 is a possible D gene (5 bases). CDR1 is SQVTM and CDR2 is ANQGSEA in the germline V gene. V was pared by 6 bases and J by 7 bases, with 15 bases between. CDR3 length: 12 amino acids. CDR3 DNA sequence: TGCAGCGTGGACCGGGGCCCCTTTGGCTACACCTTC. It translates to CSVDRGPFGYTF.

V usage is TRBV11-2 and J usage is TRBJ2-7, with D possibly TRBD2 on 7 matching bases. The J call is in doubt because the DNA end fits TRBJ2-5 better. Germline CDR1 reads SGHAT; CDR2 reads FQNNGV. This CDR3 spans 16 amino acids. CDR3 loop: CASSQTGTPGRRTQYF. CDR3 nucleotide sequence: TGTGCCAGCAGTCAAACCGGGACACCCGGGAGGAGGACCCAGTACTTC.

The chain employs TRBV6-2 or TRBV6-3 and TRBJ1-1; perhaps TRBD1 as D (6 bases). There are 15 residues in the CDR3. V was trimmed by 0 bases and J by 5 bases, leaving 13 bases between them. CDR1 is MNHEY and CDR2 is SVGEGT in the germline V gene. CDR3 sequence reads: CASSYSSRGGTEAFF. The CDR3 region has the DNA TGTGCCAGCAGTTACTCATCCAGGGGAGGAACTGAAGCTTTCTTT.

This clonotype was seen ten or more times. This chain connects TRBV7-2 to TRBJ2-7; D is uncertain. Between the trimmed V and J ends, which lost 4 bases and 2 bases, there was a span of 12 bases. This CDR3 comprises 14 residues. Germline V gives CDR1 SGHTA, CDR2 FQGNSA. The CDR3 loop is CASSSTNYPYEQYF. CDR3 in DNA: TGTGCCAGCAGCTCTACAAATTACCCCTACGAGCAGTACTTC.

The rearrangement uses TRBV27 and TRBJ2-7; D ambiguous. V lost 6 bases to trimming and J lost 4 bases, with 13 bases between them. Germline CDR1 is MNHEY and CDR2 is SMNVEV (reference sequence). The CDR3 sequence is 13 residues long. The CDR3 coding sequence is TGTGCCAGCAGATCACCGACTGGTTACGAGCAGTACTTC. Translation gives CASRSPTGYEQYF.

Ten or more counts support this clonotype. The chain uses TRBV20-1 and TRBJ2-5; D may be TRBD1 (5 bases). The V end lost 4 bases, the J end lost 3 bases, and 9 bases lay between the germline ends. CDR1 and CDR2 from the germline V gene are DFQATT and SNEGSKA (reference sequence). CDR3 length: 12 amino acids. The CDR3 protein is CSAMAGKETQYF. CDR3 sequence (DNA): TGCAGTGCTATGGCAGGGAAAGAGACCCAGTACTTC.

This clonotype was detected ten times or more. CDR3 region: CASSTGDQPQHF. Written as DNA, the CDR3 is TGTGCCAGCAGTACAGGGGATCAGCCCCAGCATTTT. This chain links TRBV6-5 with TRBJ1-5; 7 bases agree with TRBD1. The CDR3 is made up of 12 amino acids. From germline, CDR1 is MNHEY and CDR2 SVGAGI. Trimming cost V 5 bases and J 5 bases; bases outside gene matches: 0.

In this sample, this clonotype turned up many times. V gene TRBV2 combines with J gene TRBJ2-7; D unresolved. The germline V and J ends were trimmed by 1 base and 0 bases, with 7 bases remaining between them. Germline V gene data show CDR1 as SNHLY and CDR2 as FYNNEI. CDR3 length: 14 amino acids. CDR3 nucleotides: TGTGCCAGCAGTGAAGGTACCTACTCCTACGAGCAGTACTTC. Translating gives CASSEGTYSYEQYF.

The chain couples TRBV20-1 to TRBJ2-7, with TRBD1 matching over 8 bases. The CDR3 has 13 residues. Germline V lookup: CDR1 DFQATT, CDR2 SNEGSKA (reference sequence). V trimming: 6 bases; J trimming: 3 bases; junction bases outside the gene matches: 7. The DNA of the CDR3 is TGCAGTGCCAAATTAACAGGGGGCTACGAGCAGTACTTC. Translating gives CSAKLTGGYEQYF.

This clonotype occurred a few times. The rearrangement links TRBV4-2 to TRBJ2-6, with D possibly being TRBD1 or TRBD2 (5 bases each). Germline V lookup: CDR1 LGHNA, CDR2 YNFKEQ. CDR3 length equals 19 residues. V gave up 4 bases and J gave up 2 bases, with 21 bases separating them. CDR3 DNA sequence: TGTGCCAGCAGCCCCGTGGGGGACCAGAGGCTTGCTGGGGCCAACGTCCTGACTTTC. Protein sequence: CASSPVGDQRLAGANVLTF.

Ten or more counts support this clonotype. CDR3 sequence reads: CAWSPKAGGGELFF. In nucleotides, the CDR3 is TGTGCCTGGAGTCCTAAAGCGGGAGGCGGGGAGCTGTTTTTT. The chain recombines TRBV30 with TRBJ2-2; 9 nucleotides line up with TRBD2. The CDR3 consists of 14 residues. Germline CDR1 reads GTSNPN; CDR2 reads SVGIG (reference sequence). V gave up 2 bases and J gave up 7 bases; unmatched junction bases: 5.

This clonotype was observed at least ten times. This sequence joins TRBV4-1 and TRBJ2-5; D is perhaps TRBD2 (6 bases). Germline loops: CDR1 MGHRA, CDR2 YSYEKL. This CDR3 has 13 residues. Deletions cut 3 bases from V and 5 bases from J, with 10 bases between. The CDR3 DNA reads TGCGCCAGCAGCCATCCAGGAGGGGAGACCCAGTACTTC. Translating gives CASSHPGGETQYF.

The chain employs TRBV9 and TRBJ1-2; tentative D call: TRBD1 (5 bases). The CDR3 is 16 amino acids. The V and J ends lost 4 bases and 1 base respectively, with 17 bases between them. Germline V gene data show CDR1 as SGDLS and CDR2 as YYNGEE. CDR3 loop: CASSPREWGLNYGYTF. CDR3 sequence (DNA): TGTGCCAGCAGCCCAAGGGAGTGGGGCCTTAACTATGGCTACACCTTC.

This sequence joins TRBV2 and TRBJ1-2; D gene uncertain. V was cut by 11 bases and J by 3 bases, with 13 bases left in between. This CDR3 contains 12 residues. CDR1 is SNHLY and CDR2 is FYNNEI in the germline V gene. CDR3 bases: TGTGCCTGCTGGACGGACTACTATGGCTACACCTTC. Translation: CACWTDYYGYTF.

At least ten counts were recorded for this clonotype. The chain is built from TRBV7-2 and TRBJ2-7; D not resolved. Trimming removed 3 bases from V and 0 bases from J, with 12 bases in between. This CDR3 has 15 residues. Germline V gene lookup returns CDR1 SGHTA and CDR2 FQGNSA. The CDR3 spells CASSFSWTGSYEQYF. DNA of the CDR3: TGTGCCAGCAGCTTCAGTTGGACCGGCTCCTACGAGCAGTACTTC. Drawing the rest from reference TRBV7-2 and TRBJ2-7, the complete variable domain is GAGVSQSPSNKVTEKGKDVELRCDPISGHTALYWYRQSLGQGLEFLIYFQGNSAPDKSGLPSDRFSAERTGGSVSTLTIQRTQQEDSAVYLCASSFSWTGSYEQYFGPGTRLTVT.

The rearrangement joins TRBV7-9 to TRBJ2-5, with unresolved D. The CDR3 covers 12 residues. Germline V CDR1 and CDR2: SEHNR, FQNEAQ (reference sequence). The ends were cut back, 7 bases at V and 5 bases at J, with 11 bases in the middle. CDR3 loop: CASTSQVETQYF. The CDR3 region has the DNA TGTGCCAGCACTTCGCAGGTCGAGACCCAGTACTTC.

There are many counts of this clonotype. The chain combines TRBV24-1 with TRBJ2-5, with 12 bases matching TRBD2. V was pared by 2 bases and J by 2 bases, with 2 bases of the junction left unmatched. Germline V gives CDR1 KGHDR, CDR2 SFDVKD. The CDR3 runs to 16 residues. The chain's CDR3 is CATSDSGLAGQETQYF. The CDR3 DNA reads as TGTGCCACCAGTGATTCGGGACTAGCGGGTCAAGAGACCCAGTACTTC.

This clonotype came up many times. The chain joins TRBV3-1 to TRBJ2-7; TRBD1 might be the D (6 bases). With 1 base removed from V and 4 bases from J, the gap between germline ends came to 14 bases. Germline V gives CDR1 LGHDT, CDR2 YNNKEL (reference sequence). This CDR3 region has 15 residues. The DNA of the CDR3 is TGTGCCAGCAGCCAAGCGGCGCAGGGGCAGTACGAGCAGTACTTC. Its translation: CASSQAAQGQYEQYF.

This clonotype turned up a few times. This chain uses TRBV19 with TRBJ2-5; 9 bases map to TRBD1. CDR1 is LNHDA, CDR2 SQIVND, per germline (reference sequence). After removal of 10 bases from V and 3 bases from J, the junction contained 9 bases not matched to a gene. This CDR3 is 14 amino acids long. The chain's CDR3 is CATQGQGREETQYF. The CDR3 DNA sequence: TGTGCCACTCAAGGACAGGGGCGAGAAGAGACCCAGTACTTC.

This clonotype has at least ten counts. This chain joins TRBV20-1 and TRBJ1-2; D remains ambiguous. Germline V lookup: CDR1 DFQATT, CDR2 SNEGSKA (reference sequence). The CDR3 is 13 residues long. Trimming left V 6 bases short and J 7 bases short, with 18 bases between. CDR3 sequence reads: CSAPGRGNGGYTF. As DNA, the CDR3 is TGCAGTGCCCCCGGTCGGGGAAACGGTGGCTACACCTTC.

This chain links TRBV29-1 with TRBJ2-2; 9 bases are a match to TRBD2. CDR1 is SQVTM and CDR2 is ANQGSEA in the germline V gene. After removal of 5 bases from V and 5 bases from J, the junction contained 6 bases not matched to a gene. The CDR3 totals 14 residues. This CDR3 is CSVRPSGMTGELFF. Written as DNA, the CDR3 is TGCAGCGTTCGGCCTAGCGGGATGACCGGGGAGCTGTTTTTT.